The 27 T cell receptor beta chains in this list originate from one sample, sequenced in a study of CD4 and CD8 cells across lung adenocarcinoma regions. TCRdb used MiXCR to reprocess the PCR reads, holding one entry per CDR3 protein. The table has 4,900 or so distinct CDR3 sequences, about 60% seen once. Sequenced sample: CD4+ T cells from the center of a lung tumor. Source of these receptors: a male donor with lung adenocarcinoma. The CD4 and CD8 labels of this study may be unreliable.

The chain recombines TRBV7-2 with TRBJ2-1, with TRBD2 matching over 7 bases. Trimming cost V 5 bases and J 2 bases; bases outside gene matches: 9. Germline V gene data show CDR1 as SGHTA and CDR2 as FQGNSA. The CDR3 has 16 amino acids. The CDR3 loop is CASSSRQLAPYNEQFF. The CDR3 DNA is TGTGCCAGCAGCAGTCGTCAACTAGCGCCCTACAATGAGCAGTTCTTC.

This chain links TRBV24-1 with TRBJ2-4; D is possibly TRBD1 or TRBD2 (5 bases each). Germline V gene lookup returns CDR1 KGHDR and CDR2 SFDVKD. The V end lost 4 bases, the J end lost 13 bases, and 34 bases lay between the germline ends. CDR3 size: 19 residues. The CDR3 region is CATSDPRWSGLGAKDTQYF. As DNA, the CDR3 is TGTGCCACCAGTGACCCCCGTTGGTCGGGGCTGGGAGCCAAAGACACGCAGTACTTC.

This clonotype was found a few times. V usage is TRBV24-1 and J usage is TRBJ2-4; the match to TRBD2 covers 7 bases. V trimming: 4 bases; J trimming: 13 bases; junction bases outside the gene matches: 27. The CDR3 spans 19 residues. Germline V gene lookup returns CDR1 KGHDR and CDR2 SFDVKD. In DNA, the CDR3 is TGTGCCACCAGTGACCCCCTTTGGTCTGGGGGGGGGAGCAAAAATACGCAGTACTTC. It translates to CATSDPLWSGGGSKNTQYF.

V gene TRBV6-1 combines with J gene TRBJ2-3, with 9 bases lining up with TRBD1. With 6 bases clipped from V and 5 bases from J, the junction kept 3 bases outside the gene matches. Germline assignment: CDR1 MNHNS and CDR2 SASEGT. The CDR3 contains 13 residues. The CDR3 DNA follows: TGTGCCAGCAGAGGGACAGGGAGAGATACGCAGTATTTT. Amino acid sequence: CASRGTGRDTQYF.

Note on this clonotype: The germline gene is not matched at one end of the junction; a read error may be the cause. The V call is TRBV7-7, the J call TRBJ2-6; D could derive from TRBD1 or TRBD2 (6 bases each). The germline V gene has CDR1 SSHAT and CDR2 FNYEAQ (reference sequence). The CDR3 is made up of 15 amino acids. The DNA for the CDR3 is TGTGCTAGCAGCTTAGTGGGGGGCGCATCGGATACGCTGTATTTC. It encodes CASSLVGGASDTLYF.

The chain recombines TRBV7-2 with TRBJ2-1, with 9 nucleotides matching TRBD2. Germline V CDR1 and CDR2: SGHTA, FQGNSA. The V and J ends lost 1 base and 13 bases, in that order; junction bases with no gene match: 11. The CDR3 runs to 15 residues. The CDR3 reads CASSLGSGRLETQFF. The DNA for the CDR3 is TGTGCCAGCAGCTTAGGAAGCGGGAGGTTGGAGACCCAGTTCTTC.

The V call is TRBV6-5, the J call TRBJ2-3, with 8 bases that match TRBD1. Germline CDR1 and CDR2: MNHEY and SVGAGI. This CDR3 contains 15 residues. The trim removed 2 bases at V and 9 bases at J, leaving 10 bases unmatched. The chain's CDR3 is CASSYAETGEETQYF. In DNA form, the CDR3 reads TGTGCCAGCAGTTACGCAGAGACAGGGGAAGAGACGCAGTATTTT.

The chain recombines TRBV7-2 with TRBJ2-1; 9 bases are a match to TRBD2. TRBJ2-5 explains the end of the DNA better; the J call may be wrong. In germline, CDR1 is SGHTA, CDR2 FQGNSA. This CDR3 is 15 amino acids long. CDR3 residues: CASSLGSGRLETQYF. The CDR3 DNA reads TGTGCCAGCAGCTTAGGAAGCGGGAGGTTGGAGACCCAGTACTTC.

The chain uses TRBV6-1 and TRBJ2-7; 12 bases are shared with TRBD2. This CDR3 has 17 residues. J lost 0 bases, V lost 6 bases, and 9 bases had no gene match. CDR1 is MNHNS and CDR2 is SASEGT in the germline V gene. The CDR3 DNA reads as TGTGCCAGCAGCCCGGGACTAGCGGGTTTAAGCTCCTACGAGCAGTACTTC. Its protein is CASSPGLAGLSSYEQYF.

Points on this clonotype: The junction departs from the called germline gene at one end, perhaps through a read error. The chain has TRBV7-7 and TRBJ2-3, with D perhaps given as TRBD1 or TRBD2 (6 bases each). This CDR3 has 15 amino acids. Per germline, CDR1 SSHAT and CDR2 FNYEAQ (reference sequence). The CDR3 sequence: CASSLVGGASETQYF. Written as DNA, the CDR3 is TGTGCTAGCAGCTTAGTGGGGGGCGCCTCGGAGACGCAGTATTTT.

Comment on this clonotype: Its ends do not fully match the called genes, so a read error is possible. This rearrangement joins TRBV27 to TRBJ2-4; TRBD2 agrees at 8 bases. Germline CDR1 and CDR2: MNHEY and SMNVEV (reference sequence). CDR3 length equals 14 residues. For the CDR3, the DNA is TGTGCCAGCACGGGGGGGTCTGCCAAAGACATTCAGTACTTC. It codes for CASTGGSAKDIQYF.

This rearrangement joins TRBV6-1 to TRBJ2-3, with 16 nucleotides matching TRBD2. From germline, CDR1 is MNHNS and CDR2 SASEGT. The trim removed 6 bases at V and 4 bases at J, leaving 1 base unmatched. The CDR3 has 15 residues. The CDR3 DNA reads as TGTGCCAGCAGGGGACTAGCGGGAGGGCCAGATACGCAGTATTTT. Its translation is CASRGLAGGPDTQYF.

Relative to its sample, this clonotype is medium-sized. The chain is built from TRBV14 and TRBJ2-2, with D possibly being TRBD2 (5 bases). Germline CDR1 and CDR2: SGHDN and FVKESK. There are 11 residues in the CDR3. The V gene lost 4 bases and the J gene lost 10 bases, with 7 bases spanning the gap. CDR3 nucleotides: TGTGCCAGCAGCCTCGGGGAGGAGCTGTTTTTT. It encodes CASSLGEELFF.

A word on this clonotype: A read error may produce the germline difference seen at one junction end. The chain is built from TRBV24-1 and TRBJ2-5; D perhaps matches TRBD2 (7 bases). The CDR3 is made up of 19 amino acids. CDR1 and CDR2 from the germline V gene are KGHDR and SFDVKD. The CDR3 region is CATSDRLGSGGGGQETQYF. The DNA of the CDR3 is TGTGCCACCAGTGACCGCCTGGGGTCTGGGGGGGGGGGCCAAGAGACGCAGTACTTT.

The CDR3 coding sequence is TGTGCCAGCAGCTCGGGACAGGGGTTTTACAATGAGCAGTTCTTC. It specifies CASSSGQGFYNEQFF. The chain recombines TRBV7-2 with TRBJ2-1; 10 bases align to TRBD1. Germline V gene data show CDR1 as SGHTA and CDR2 as FQGNSA. V shed 4 bases, J shed 4 bases, and the junction held 4 bases outside the gene matches. The CDR3 covers 15 residues.

The chain has TRBV6-5 and TRBJ2-1, with D uncertain. The J call could be wrong; TRBJ2-5 is a better fit for the DNA end. Germline V gene lookup returns CDR1 MNHEY and CDR2 SVGAGI. The length of the CDR3 is 13 residues. CDR3 nucleotides: TGTGCCAGCAGTTCGACGGCTATGCCGAGCCAGTACTTC. It encodes CASSSTAMPSQYF.

The gene calls are TRBV6-1 and TRBJ2-1; D not resolved. Germline V gene sequence: CDR1 MNHNS, CDR2 SASEGT. The CDR3 spans 16 residues. Trimming took 4 bases from V and 2 from J, leaving 15 bases between them. The CDR3 region has the DNA TGTGCCAGCAGTGCTAATGGGCTGACCGCCTACAATGAGCAGTTCTTC. It translates to CASSANGLTAYNEQFF.

The chain joins TRBV10-3 to TRBJ2-3; the D gene is possibly TRBD2 (6 bases). This CDR3 is 13 amino acids long. Germline V gives CDR1 ENHRY, CDR2 SYGVKD. V lost 6 bases and J lost 6, with 13 bases in between. CDR3 coding DNA: TGTGCCATCAGCGGGACTTCAGGTGATACGCAGTATTTT. Translated: CAISGTSGDTQYF.

The rearrangement links TRBV11-2 to TRBJ2-2; D possibly corresponds to TRBD1 (6 bases). Germline V gives CDR1 SGHAT, CDR2 FQNNGV. This CDR3 is built from 15 residues. Deletions cut 4 bases from V and 1 base from J, with 10 bases between. As DNA, the CDR3 is TGTGCCAGCAGCTCGTGGACAGAGAACACCGGGGAGCTGTTTTTT. It specifies CASSSWTENTGELFF.

The chain carries TRBV6-5 and TRBJ2-5, with TRBD2 matching 9 bases. The J call could be wrong; TRBJ2-7 is a better fit for the DNA end. The CDR3 consists of 15 residues. Germline V lookup: CDR1 MNHEY, CDR2 SVGAGI. CDR3 in amino acids: CASSYAGGKYYEQYF. The CDR3 coding sequence is TGTGCCAGCAGTTACGCGGGAGGGAAATACTACGAGCAGTACTTC.

The chain joins TRBV3-1 to TRBJ2-1; D may be TRBD1 or TRBD2 (5 bases each). TRBJ2-7 explains the end of the DNA better; the J call may be wrong. Looked up from germline, CDR1 is LGHDT and CDR2 is YNNKEL (reference sequence). The CDR3 has 14 amino acids. This CDR3 reads CASSPRRDGYEQYF. The DNA for the CDR3 is TGTGCCAGCAGCCCCCGTCGGGACGGCTACGAGCAGTACTTC.

The V gene is TRBV4-1, the J gene TRBJ2-3; 7 positions agree with TRBD2. The germline V gene has CDR1 MGHRA and CDR2 YSYEKL. J lost 5 bases, V lost 1 base, and 12 bases had no gene match. The CDR3 has 17 amino acids. CDR3 sequence: CASSQGGGLGGIDTQYF. DNA for the CDR3: TGCGCCAGCAGCCAAGGGGGGGGACTGGGCGGTATAGATACGCAGTATTTT.

This clonotype was seen just once. This may be a read error, as it is one base from a much larger clone. The CDR3: CASRKREGEQYF. The CDR3 nucleotides are TGTGCCAGCCGCAAGCGGGAGGGTGAGCAGTACTTC. This sequence joins TRBV12-3 or TRBV12-4 and TRBJ2-4; 10 bases agree with TRBD2. This CDR3 has 12 amino acids. V lost 8 bases, J lost 13 bases, and 8 bases stayed unmatched.

In its sample, this clonotype was seen a few times. The rearrangement links TRBV6-5 to TRBJ2-1; TRBD2 matches 7 bases. With 5 bases clipped from V and 8 bases from J, the junction kept 9 bases outside the gene matches. CDR1 MNHEY and CDR2 SVGAGI come from the germline V gene. The CDR3 length is 14 residues. In DNA form, the CDR3 reads TGTGCCAGCAGTAACCGGGGGGTAGCCGATGAGCAGTTCTTC. It translates to CASSNRGVADEQFF.

The rearrangement joins TRBV6-2 or TRBV6-3 to TRBJ2-1, with 7 bases lining up with TRBD1. Near its end, the DNA agrees better with TRBJ2-7, so the J call may be wrong. Germline V gene sequence: CDR1 MNHEY, CDR2 SVGEGT. The CDR3 length is 14 residues. The CDR3 bases are TGTGCCAGCAGACCAGGACAGGTTTCCTACGAGCAGTACTTC. Translated: CASRPGQVSYEQYF.

In its sample, this clonotype was seen a few times. The chain carries TRBV4-1 and TRBJ2-5, with TRBD1 matching 9 bases. This CDR3 is 15 amino acids long. V trimming: 4 bases; J trimming: 4 bases; junction bases outside the gene matches: 7. Germline CDR1 reads MGHRA; CDR2 reads YSYEKL. CDR3: CASSLYRGQGETQYF. In DNA form, the CDR3 reads TGCGCCAGCAGCCTTTACAGGGGGCAGGGAGAGACCCAGTACTTC.

V gene TRBV6-1 combines with J gene TRBJ2-1; D is unresolved. Germline lookup yields CDR1 MNHNS and CDR2 SASEGT. This CDR3 contains 14 residues. V lost 6 bases and J 10 bases, leaving 19 bases between the germline ends. CDR3 sequence (DNA): TGTGCCAGCAGCCCCGCAGCGACCTCCTACGAGCAGTTCTTC. Protein: CASSPAATSYEQFF.